This T cell receptor (beta chain) was retrieved from a study of T cell responses to AZD1222 COVID-19 vaccine. About the research overall: Pooled together were second doses at about 4 or about 12 weeks.

Concerning this clone: Its target is not known.

V lost 3 bases and J lost 4, with 13 bases in between. CDR1 and CDR2 from the germline V gene are SGHTA and FQGTGA. The CDR3 length is 15 residues. Study-level results: Variant regions that are unmutated are reportedly the target of nearly half of spike-specific TCRs. The study found Spike-specific TCR breadth and depth rose after two AZD1222 doses. The study found vaccine-associated CD4 TCRs spanning spike, dominant at 160-218 and 743-854.

TCRdb's table, derived via immunoSEQ multiplex PCR, lists solely in-frame clones and lacks some. The top ten hold 1.6% of the sample, which has 130,000 to 150,000 clones, 75% to 90% seen once. The clonotype originates from an adult in good health. This material consisted of peripheral blood, taken on day 0 of AZD1222 vaccination. This rearrangement joins TRBV7-3 to TRBJ2-1, with D perhaps matching TRBD1 or TRBD2 (5 bases each). The CDR3: CASSLTPGAYNEQFF. CDR3 DNA: TGTGCCAGCAGCTTGACTCCCGGGGCATACAATGAGCAGTTCTTC.